This T cell receptor beta chain was captured in a study of human CD4 T cells and Enterobacteriaceae. Germline V lookup: CDR1 SGHDT, CDR2 YYEEEE. The CDR3 is 16 amino acids. V was trimmed by 6 bases and J by 0 bases, leaving 16 bases between them. All CD4+ cells other than CD45RA+CCR7+CD95- naive cells were sorted as memory, over 95% pure. Swiss blood donation centers supplied the healthy donor blood. CD4+ T cells and monocytes were enriched with CD4 and CD14 microbeads. Detection sensitivity for ex vivo total memory CD4+ was one cell in 200,000. Assay used: immunoSEQ multiplex PCR; TCRdb lists only in-frame clones, some missing. The sample holds 25,000 to 30,000 clones; about four fifths are singletons and the top ten take more than 0.95%.

The chain uses TRBV5-6 and TRBJ1-5; tentative D call: TRBD1 (5 bases). The TCR comes from a human donor in good health. The sequenced sample consisted of memory CD4+ T cells from blood. CDR3 protein: CASTSSRGISNQPQHF. The CDR3 bases are TGTGCCAGCACCTCATCCCGGGGGATTAGCAATCAGCCCCAGCATTTT.